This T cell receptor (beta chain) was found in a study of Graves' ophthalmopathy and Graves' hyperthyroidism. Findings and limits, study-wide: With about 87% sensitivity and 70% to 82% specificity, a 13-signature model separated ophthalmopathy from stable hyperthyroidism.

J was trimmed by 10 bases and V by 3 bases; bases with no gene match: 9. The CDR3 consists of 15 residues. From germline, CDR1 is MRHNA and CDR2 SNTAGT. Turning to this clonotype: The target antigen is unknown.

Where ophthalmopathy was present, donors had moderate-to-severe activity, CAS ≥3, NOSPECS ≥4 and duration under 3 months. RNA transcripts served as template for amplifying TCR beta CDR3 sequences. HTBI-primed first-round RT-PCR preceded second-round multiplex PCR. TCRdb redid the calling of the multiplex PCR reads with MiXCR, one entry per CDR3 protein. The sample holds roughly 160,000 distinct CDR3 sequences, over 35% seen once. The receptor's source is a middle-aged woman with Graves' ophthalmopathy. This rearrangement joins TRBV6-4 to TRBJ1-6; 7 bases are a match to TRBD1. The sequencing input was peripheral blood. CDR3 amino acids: CASSETGEGNSPLHF. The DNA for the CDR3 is TGTGCCAGCAGTGAAACAGGGGAAGGGAACTCACCCCTCCACTTT.